Sequencing of this T cell receptor beta chain was carried out in a study of human T cells and chemical hapten exposure. Study-level points and caveats: TCRs whose frequency exceeded 1 in 1000 remained the same following DPC sensitization.

Only a few counts were recorded for this clonotype. Its antigen is unknown. Specified time point: pre-sensitization, week 0. Described treatment: therapeutic diphenylcyclopropenone sensitization with weekly scalp DPC. In TCRdb, the RACE reads were re-called with MiXCR into one record per CDR3 protein. The table records about 380,000 distinct CDR3 sequences, 5.1% of them present only once. Germline V CDR1 and CDR2: LNHNV, YYDKDF (reference sequence). V lost 4 bases and J 6 bases, leaving 15 bases between the germline ends. The CDR3 totals 15 residues. This TCR came from a woman in her forties or fifties with alopecia areata. Some clones in this sample may be carry-over from other donors' samples. The specimen was whole blood, collected in connection with sensitization to the hapten diphenylcyclopropenone (DPC). The chain links TRBV15 to TRBJ1-4, with D possibly being TRBD1 (6 bases). The CDR3 nucleotides read TGTGCCACCAGCATGGTTGGGGGGCTCGATGAAAAACTGTTTTTT. Translated, it gives CATSMVGGLDEKLFF.